The clone carrying this TCR beta chain was recorded a few times. The data stem from a study of T cells in Graves' hyperthyroidism and ophthalmopathy. The V gene end was trimmed by 4 bases and the J gene end by 0 bases; junction bases not matched to a gene: 8. CDR3 size: 17 residues. Germline CDR1 and CDR2: LNHDA and SQIVND (reference sequence). Regions amplified from RNA transcripts were the TCR beta CDR3 regions. A first-round RT-PCR of the TCR CDR3 used the HTBI primer set. TCRdb reprocessed the multiplex PCR reads with MiXCR, giving one entry per CDR3 protein. Altogether under 350,000 distinct CDR3 sequences are present, about 20% being singletons, with the ten largest covering around 54%.

Sequencing used blood. The TCR comes from a woman between 45 and 65 years old with Graves' hyperthyroidism. The chain uses TRBV19 and TRBJ2-1, with TRBD2 identical over 8 bases. CDR3 amino acids: CASSTKTSANSYNEQFF. CDR3 DNA: TGTGCCAGTAGTACCAAGACTAGCGCAAACTCCTACAATGAGCAGTTCTTC.